The rows below give T cell receptor beta chains drawn from one sample of a study of cytomegalovirus exposure and HLA in healthy donors. Produced via immunoSEQ multiplex PCR; TCRdb's table is partial and in-frame only. The table records over 70,000 clones, roughly three quarters of them present only once. Material: PBMCs. The receptors originated from a male donor in good health and CMV-seronegative. Both conserved end residues are part of each CDR3. The D gene is left open where the match is weak. Clone size, where shown, is once, few, many, or a class for clones that have expanded.

J gene: TRBJ2-2; V gene: TRBV6-1; D gene: NA; clone size: NA; CDR3 protein: CASNLGGGTGELFF; CDR3 DNA: TGTGCCAGCAATCTGGGAGGGGGCACCGGGGAGCTGTTTTTT
J gene: TRBJ1-6; V gene: TRBV18; D gene: NA; clone size: NA; CDR3 protein: CASSPQSSYNSPLHF; CDR3 DNA: TGTGCCAGCTCACCACAGAGCTCCTATAATTCACCCCTCCACTTT
J gene: TRBJ1-3; V gene: TRBV6-6; D gene: NA; clone size: NA; CDR3 protein: CAGSDSGNTIYF; CDR3 DNA: TGTGCCGGGAGTGACTCTGGAAACACCATATATTTT
J gene: TRBJ2-1; V gene: TRBV9; D gene: NA; clone size: NA; CDR3 protein: CASSVGVGGGLEQFF; CDR3 DNA: TGTGCCAGCAGCGTAGGGGTGGGGGGGGGCCTTGAGCAGTTCTTC
J gene: TRBJ2-2; V gene: TRBV5-1; D gene: NA; clone size: NA; CDR3 protein: CASSGGLTGELFF; CDR3 DNA: TGCGCCAGCAGCGGCGGTTTGACCGGGGAGCTGTTTTTT
J gene: TRBJ1-2; V gene: TRBV28; D gene: NA; clone size: few; CDR3 protein: CASEKSNYGYTF; CDR3 DNA: TGTGCCAGTGAGAAGAGTAACTATGGCTACACCTTC
J gene: TRBJ1-2; V gene: TRBV4-1; D gene: TRBD1; clone size: NA; CDR3 protein: CASSHQGVRHGYTF; CDR3 DNA: TGCGCCAGCAGCCACCAGGGGGTAAGGCATGGCTACACCTTC
J gene: TRBJ2-1; V gene: TRBV18; D gene: TRBD1; clone size: NA; CDR3 protein: CASSPRQGQGVGEQFF; CDR3 DNA: TGTGCCAGCTCACCACGGCAAGGACAGGGGGTAGGTGAGCAGTTCTTC
J gene: TRBJ2-7; V gene: TRBV29-1; D gene: NA; clone size: NA; CDR3 protein: CSVRTGISYEQYF; CDR3 DNA: TGCAGCGTTCGAACAGGGATCTCCTACGAGCAGTACTTC
J gene: TRBJ2-7; V gene: TRBV11-2; D gene: TRBD1; clone size: NA; CDR3 protein: CASSLGQSYEQYF; CDR3 DNA: TGTGCCAGCAGCTTGGGACAGTCCTACGAGCAGTACTTC
J gene: TRBJ2-3; V gene: TRBV20-1; D gene: NA; clone size: once; CDR3 protein: CSAHPGLRQYF; CDR3 DNA: TGCAGTGCTCATCCGGGACTTCGGCAGTATTTT
J gene: TRBJ1-3; V gene: TRBV7-2; D gene: TRBD1; clone size: NA; CDR3 protein: CASSPDRVAGNTIYF; CDR3 DNA: TGTGCCAGCAGCCCGGACAGGGTAGCTGGAAACACCATATATTTT
J gene: TRBJ2-3; V gene: TRBV11-2; D gene: NA; clone size: NA; CDR3 protein: CASSREVTGTDTQYF; CDR3 DNA: TGTGCCAGCAGCCGCGAGGTGACGGGCACAGATACGCAGTATTTT
J gene: TRBJ2-5; V gene: TRBV2; D gene: NA; clone size: NA; CDR3 protein: CASTQRTDQETQYF; CDR3 DNA: TGTGCCAGCACTCAGAGGACAGACCAAGAGACCCAGTACTTC
J gene: TRBJ2-3; V gene: TRBV4-3; D gene: NA; clone size: NA; CDR3 protein: CASSQERTWKLPTQYF; CDR3 DNA: TGCGCCAGCAGCCAAGAGAGGACATGGAAGTTACCAACGCAGTATTTT
J gene: TRBJ1-2; V gene: TRBV27; D gene: NA; clone size: NA; CDR3 protein: CASSFSRVGYGYTF; CDR3 DNA: TGTGCCAGCAGTTTCTCCAGGGTTGGATATGGCTACACCTTC
J gene: TRBJ1-2; V gene: TRBV19; D gene: NA; clone size: few; CDR3 protein: CASKVTENNYGYTF; CDR3 DNA: TGTGCCAGTAAGGTGACAGAGAATAACTATGGCTACACCTTC
J gene: TRBJ1-4; V gene: TRBV7-9; D gene: TRBD1; clone size: NA; CDR3 protein: CASSSDRGGEKLFF; CDR3 DNA: TGTGCCAGCAGTTCCGACAGGGGTGGGGAAAAACTGTTTTTT
J gene: TRBJ2-2; V gene: TRBV9; D gene: NA; clone size: few; CDR3 protein: CASSVDGETAGELFF; CDR3 DNA: TGTGCCAGCAGCGTAGACGGGGAGACGGCCGGGGAGCTGTTTTTT
J gene: TRBJ2-7; V gene: TRBV5-1; D gene: TRBD1; clone size: NA; CDR3 protein: CASSHGQGPSNEQYF; CDR3 DNA: TGCGCCAGCAGCCACGGACAGGGACCGTCTAACGAGCAGTACTTC
J gene: TRBJ1-2; V gene: TRBV7-9; D gene: TRBD1; clone size: NA; CDR3 protein: CASSFVQGALGYTF; CDR3 DNA: TGTGCCAGCAGCTTCGTTCAGGGGGCTCTTGGCTACACCTTC
J gene: TRBJ1-2; V gene: TRBV14; D gene: NA; clone size: NA; CDR3 protein: CASSQVEGNYGYTF; CDR3 DNA: TGTGCCAGCAGCCAAGTGGAGGGTAACTATGGCTACACCTTC
J gene: TRBJ2-5; V gene: TRBV6-5; D gene: NA; clone size: NA; CDR3 protein: CATGQETQYF; CDR3 DNA: TGTGCCACCGGGCAAGAGACCCAGTACTTC
J gene: TRBJ2-1; V gene: TRBV9; D gene: NA; clone size: NA; CDR3 protein: CASSVDRDTYNEQFF; CDR3 DNA: TGTGCCAGCAGCGTAGACAGGGATACCTACAATGAGCAGTTCTTC
J gene: TRBJ2-5; V gene: TRBV5-6; D gene: NA; clone size: NA; CDR3 protein: CASSQRVNQETQYF; CDR3 DNA: TGTGCCAGCAGCCAGAGGGTCAACCAAGAGACCCAGTACTTC
J gene: TRBJ2-1; V gene: TRBV6-1; D gene: NA; clone size: NA; CDR3 protein: CAGGRGNEQFF; CDR3 DNA: TGTGCCGGGGGTAGGGGGAATGAGCAGTTCTTC
J gene: TRBJ1-2; V gene: TRBV4-3; D gene: NA; clone size: NA; CDR3 protein: CASSQLAPWYYGYTF; CDR3 DNA: TGCGCCAGCAGCCAATTAGCCCCCTGGTACTATGGCTACACCTTC
J gene: TRBJ2-1; V gene: TRBV5-4; D gene: NA; clone size: few; CDR3 protein: CASSVTTYNEQFF; CDR3 DNA: TGTGCCAGCAGCGTGACTACCTACAATGAGCAGTTCTTC
J gene: TRBJ2-1; V gene: TRBV19; D gene: NA; clone size: NA; CDR3 protein: CASSIRWGAGEYEQFF; CDR3 DNA: TGTGCCAGTAGTATCAGATGGGGGGCGGGAGAATATGAGCAGTTCTTC
J gene: TRBJ2-5; V gene: TRBV15; D gene: TRBD2; clone size: NA; CDR3 protein: CATSRVLAGGKETQYF; CDR3 DNA: TGTGCCACCAGCAGAGTACTAGCGGGAGGGAAAGAGACCCAGTACTTC
J gene: TRBJ2-7; V gene: TRBV4-3; D gene: TRBD1; clone size: NA; CDR3 protein: CASSLRQGYEQYF; CDR3 DNA: TGCGCCAGCAGCCTCAGACAGGGATACGAGCAGTACTTC
J gene: TRBJ1-2; V gene: TRBV6-5; D gene: NA; clone size: NA; CDR3 protein: CASSSSRFGDTF; CDR3 DNA: TGTGCCAGCAGTTCCTCGCGGTTTGGCGACACCTTC
J gene: TRBJ2-5; V gene: TRBV27; D gene: NA; clone size: NA; CDR3 protein: CASSIDSVGQETQYF; CDR3 DNA: TGTGCCAGCAGTATCGACAGCGTTGGGCAAGAGACCCAGTACTTC
J gene: TRBJ2-1; V gene: TRBV6-5; D gene: TRBD2; clone size: NA; CDR3 protein: CASSRTSGTYNEQFF; CDR3 DNA: TGTGCCAGCAGTCGGACTAGCGGAACCTACAATGAGCAGTTCTTC
J gene: TRBJ2-7; V gene: TRBV7-9; D gene: NA; clone size: once; CDR3 protein: CASSAPYSSSYEQYF; CDR3 DNA: TGTGCCAGCAGCGCACCATACTCGAGCTCCTACGAGCAGTACTTC
J gene: TRBJ1-1; V gene: TRBV5-1; D gene: NA; clone size: NA; CDR3 protein: CASSLQPIGSTEAFF; CDR3 DNA: TGCGCCAGCAGTCTCCAACCAATCGGGTCAACTGAAGCTTTCTTT
J gene: TRBJ1-5; V gene: TRBV10-3; D gene: TRBD1; clone size: few; CDR3 protein: CAISESVGQGANQPQHF; CDR3 DNA: TGTGCCATCAGTGAGTCCGTAGGACAGGGGGCCAATCAGCCCCAGCATTTT
J gene: TRBJ2-3; V gene: TRBV5-4; D gene: NA; clone size: few; CDR3 protein: CASSRETTDPDTQYF; CDR3 DNA: TGTGCCAGCAGCCGCGAGACGACAGACCCAGATACGCAGTATTTT
J gene: TRBJ2-2; V gene: TRBV19; D gene: NA; clone size: NA; CDR3 protein: CASSNQGVTGELFF; CDR3 DNA: TGTGCCAGTAGTAACCAAGGGGTCACCGGGGAGCTGTTTTTT
J gene: TRBJ2-1; V gene: TRBV6-4; D gene: TRBD1; clone size: NA; CDR3 protein: CASSEGQLDYNEQFF; CDR3 DNA: TGTGCCAGCAGTGAGGGACAGTTGGACTACAATGAGCAGTTCTTC
J gene: TRBJ2-2; V gene: TRBV6-5; D gene: TRBD2; clone size: NA; CDR3 protein: CASNPAGGRVGELFF; CDR3 DNA: TGTGCCAGCAATCCAGCGGGGGGGAGAGTCGGGGAGCTGTTTTTT
J gene: TRBJ1-1; V gene: TRBV10-3; D gene: NA; clone size: NA; CDR3 protein: CAISGSMRNTEAFF; CDR3 DNA: TGTGCCATCAGTGGGAGTATGAGGAACACTGAAGCTTTCTTT